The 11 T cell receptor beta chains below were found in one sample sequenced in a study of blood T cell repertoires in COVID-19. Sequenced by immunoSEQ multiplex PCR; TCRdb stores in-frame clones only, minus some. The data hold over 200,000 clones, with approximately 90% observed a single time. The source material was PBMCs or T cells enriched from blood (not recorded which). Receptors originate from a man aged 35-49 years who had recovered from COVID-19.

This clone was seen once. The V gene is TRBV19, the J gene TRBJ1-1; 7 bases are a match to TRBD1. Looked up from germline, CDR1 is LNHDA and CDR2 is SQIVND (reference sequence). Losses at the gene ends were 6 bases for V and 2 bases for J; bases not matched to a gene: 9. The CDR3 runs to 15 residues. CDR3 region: CASRPTGQFNTEAFF. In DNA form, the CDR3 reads TGTGCCAGTAGACCGACGGGACAGTTTAACACTGAAGCTTTCTTT.

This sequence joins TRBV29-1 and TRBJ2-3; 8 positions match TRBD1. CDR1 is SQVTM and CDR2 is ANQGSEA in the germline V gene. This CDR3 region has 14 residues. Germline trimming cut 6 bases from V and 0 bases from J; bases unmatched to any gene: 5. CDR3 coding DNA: TGCAGCGTGGGGGACAGGCCTAGCACAGATACGCAGTATTTT. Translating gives CSVGDRPSTDTQYF.

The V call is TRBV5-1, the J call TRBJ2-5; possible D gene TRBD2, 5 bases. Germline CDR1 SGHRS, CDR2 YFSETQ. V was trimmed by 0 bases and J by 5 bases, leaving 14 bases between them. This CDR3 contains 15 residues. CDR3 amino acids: CASSLELDLLETQYF. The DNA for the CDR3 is TGCGCCAGCAGCTTGGAACTAGATCTTTTGGAGACCCAGTACTTC.

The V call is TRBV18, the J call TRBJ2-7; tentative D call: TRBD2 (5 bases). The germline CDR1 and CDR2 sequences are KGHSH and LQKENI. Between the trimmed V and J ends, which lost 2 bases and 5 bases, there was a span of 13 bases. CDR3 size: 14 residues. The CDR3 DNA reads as TGTGCCAGCTCACCATTTACTAGAGTAAACGAGCAGTACTTC. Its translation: CASSPFTRVNEQYF.

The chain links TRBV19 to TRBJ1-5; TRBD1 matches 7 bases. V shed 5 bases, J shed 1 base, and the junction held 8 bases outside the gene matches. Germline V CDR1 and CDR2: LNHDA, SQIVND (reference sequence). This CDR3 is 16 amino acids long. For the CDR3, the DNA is TGTGCCAGTAGTGTCTTCTCAGGGGGGAGCAATCAGCCCCAGCATTTT. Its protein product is CASSVFSGGSNQPQHF. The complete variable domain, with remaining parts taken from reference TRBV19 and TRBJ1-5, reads DGGITQSPKYLFRKEGQNVTLSCEQNLNHDAMYWYRQDPGQGLRLIYYSQIVNDFQKGDIAEGYSVSREKKESFPLTVTSAQKNPTAFYLCASSVFSGGSNQPQHFGDGTRLSIL.

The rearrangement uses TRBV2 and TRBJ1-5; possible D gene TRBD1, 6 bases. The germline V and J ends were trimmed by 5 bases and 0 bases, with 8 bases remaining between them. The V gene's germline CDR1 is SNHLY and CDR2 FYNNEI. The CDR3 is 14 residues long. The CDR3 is CASSRTVSNQPQHF. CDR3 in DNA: TGTGCCAGCAGTAGGACAGTTAGCAATCAGCCCCAGCATTTT. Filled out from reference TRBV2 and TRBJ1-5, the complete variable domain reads EPEVTQTPSHQVTQMGQEVILRCVPISNHLYFYWYRQILGQKVEFLVSFYNNEISEKSEIFDDQFSVERPDGSNFTLKIRSTKLEDSAMYFCASSRTVSNQPQHFGDGTRLSIL.

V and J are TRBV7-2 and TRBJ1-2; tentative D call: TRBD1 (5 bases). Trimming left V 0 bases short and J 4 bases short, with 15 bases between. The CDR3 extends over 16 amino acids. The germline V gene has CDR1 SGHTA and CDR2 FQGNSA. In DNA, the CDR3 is TGTGCCAGCAGCTTAGCCGGGGGAACGAACCTCTATGGCTACACCTTC. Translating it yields CASSLAGGTNLYGYTF.

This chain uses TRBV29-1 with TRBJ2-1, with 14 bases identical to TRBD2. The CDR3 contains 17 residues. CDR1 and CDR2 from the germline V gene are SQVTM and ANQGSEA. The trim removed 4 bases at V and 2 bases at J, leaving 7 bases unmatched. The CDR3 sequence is CSVGGTSGRSAYNEQFF. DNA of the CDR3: TGCAGCGTTGGGGGGACTAGCGGGAGAAGTGCCTACAATGAGCAGTTCTTC.

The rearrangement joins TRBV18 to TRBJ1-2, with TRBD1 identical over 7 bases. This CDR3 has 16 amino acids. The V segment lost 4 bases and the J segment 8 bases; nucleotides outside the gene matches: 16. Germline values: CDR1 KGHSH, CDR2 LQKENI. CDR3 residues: CASSQTGQSASGGYTF. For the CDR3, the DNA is TGTGCCAGCTCACAAACGGGACAGTCGGCCTCGGGCGGCTACACCTTC.

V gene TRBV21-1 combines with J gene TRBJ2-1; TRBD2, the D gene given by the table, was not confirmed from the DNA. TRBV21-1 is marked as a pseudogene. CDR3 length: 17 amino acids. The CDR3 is CASSRVSGTSAYNEQFF. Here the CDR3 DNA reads TGTGCCAGCAGCAGAGTCTCCGGGACTAGCGCGTACAATGAGCAGTTCTTC.

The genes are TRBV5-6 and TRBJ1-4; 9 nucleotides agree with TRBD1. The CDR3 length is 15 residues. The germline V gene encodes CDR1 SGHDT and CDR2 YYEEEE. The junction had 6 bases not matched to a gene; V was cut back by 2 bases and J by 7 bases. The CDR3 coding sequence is TGTGCCAGCAGCTTCGGGGGACAGGGTGGTGAAAAACTGTTTTTT. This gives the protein CASSFGGQGGEKLFF.